The 24 T cell receptor beta chains presented below share a single source sample, sequenced in a study of blood T cell repertoires in COVID-19 (TCRdb year 2020). Receptor libraries were prepared by the immunoSEQ multiplex PCR assay. The table was pulled from immuneACCESS by TCRdb, which kept in-frame rearrangements only. Such tables lose some clones; where checked, under half of the loss comes from unresolved V genes, and the rest has no known cause. In all, the sample holds under 250,000 clones, and around nine tenths of those were seen once. The ten most abundant clones make up approximately 1.4% of the sample. The sequencing sample was made of peripheral blood. Receptors were obtained from an elderly man with acute or convalescent COVID-19.

The chain links TRBV6-2 or TRBV6-3 to TRBJ2-4, with D possibly matching TRBD2 (6 bases). The CDR3 loop spans 15 amino acids. The ends were cut back, 2 bases at V and 6 bases at J, with 14 bases in the middle. CDR1 and CDR2 from the germline V gene are MNHEY and SVGEGT. The CDR3 protein is CASSYPVGSLNIQYF. The CDR3 DNA is TGTGCCAGCAGTTACCCCGTCGGGAGTCTAAACATTCAGTACTTC.

This clone was detected a few times. The rearrangement joins TRBV18 to TRBJ2-5; the match to TRBD1 covers 8 bases. CDR3 length: 14 amino acids. The germline gives CDR1 KGHSH, CDR2 LQKENI. Unmatched junction bases numbered 7, after V lost 4 bases and J lost 6 bases. The CDR3 loop reads CASSRTGSEKTQYF. The CDR3 DNA reads as TGTGCCAGCTCACGGACAGGGTCTGAGAAGACCCAGTACTTC.

As to this clone: The same CDR3 is also encoded by other DNA sequences in this sample. The rearrangement uses TRBV2 and TRBJ1-3; D gene uncertain. V shed 6 bases and J shed 0 bases, with 6 bases lying between them. This CDR3 is built from 13 residues. Germline CDR1 and CDR2: SNHLY and FYNNEI. Here the CDR3 reads CASRLSSGNTIYF. CDR3 nucleotide sequence: TGTGCCAGCAGGCTGAGCTCTGGAAACACCATATATTTT.

The CDR3 sequence: CASREGLAGSYEQYF. The CDR3 DNA reads as TGTGCCAGCCGCGAAGGACTAGCGGGCTCCTACGAGCAGTACTTC. The chain joins TRBV5-4 to TRBJ2-7, with 11 positions matching TRBD2. The length of the CDR3 is 15 residues. After removal of 7 bases from V and 0 bases from J, the junction contained 6 bases not matched to a gene. Germline lookup yields CDR1 SGHNT and CDR2 YYREEE (reference sequence).

This clone was detected once. The chain is built from TRBV5-1 and TRBJ1-1; D is unclear. The V and J ends lost 0 bases and 0 bases respectively, with 18 bases between them. The germline V gene encodes CDR1 SGHRS and CDR2 YFSETQ. This CDR3 comprises 18 residues. CDR3 DNA sequence: TGCGCCAGCAGCTTGGAAGGAGGGCCCCGCGATATGAACACTGAAGCTTTCTTT. The encoded protein is CASSLEGGPRDMNTEAFF.

The rearrangement uses TRBV6-5 and TRBJ2-3, with 8 bases aligning to TRBD2. With V trimmed by 1 base and J by 6 bases, 6 bases remained unmatched. In germline, CDR1 is MNHEY, CDR2 SVGAGI. The CDR3 has 15 amino acids. This chain's CDR3 is CASSYYGLAEDTQYF. CDR3 coding DNA: TGTGCCAGCAGTTACTACGGACTAGCCGAGGATACGCAGTATTTT.

The V and J genes are TRBV18 and TRBJ2-3, with 10 bases that match TRBD2. With V trimmed by 3 bases and J by 2 bases, 5 bases remained unmatched. The CDR3 has 16 residues. Looked up from germline, CDR1 is KGHSH and CDR2 is LQKENI. The CDR3 DNA reads TGTGCCAGCTCACCTTCCGGGACTAGCGTCACAGATACGCAGTATTTT. This gives the protein CASSPSGTSVTDTQYF.

This chain uses TRBV7-9 with TRBJ1-5; D uncertain. The CDR3 is 12 residues long. Looked up from germline, CDR1 is SEHNR and CDR2 is FQNEAQ (reference sequence). V lost 3 bases and J lost 7, with 7 bases in between. The CDR3 reads CASSFPGQPQHF. The CDR3 nucleotides are TGTGCCAGCAGCTTCCCGGGACAGCCCCAGCATTTT.

About this clone itself: This specimen includes other DNA sequences encoding the same CDR3. This sequence joins TRBV11-2 and TRBJ2-3; unclear D gene. This CDR3 is 13 amino acids long. Germline lookup yields CDR1 SGHAT and CDR2 FQNNGV. The V gene lost 1 base and the J gene lost 6 bases, with 8 bases spanning the gap. DNA for the CDR3: TGTGCCAGCAGCTTAGGTACCGGGGATACGCAGTATTTT. This encodes CASSLGTGDTQYF.

The sample holds a few counts of this clone. The chain uses TRBV28 and TRBJ2-2; no reliable D call. The germline V gene encodes CDR1 MDHEN and CDR2 SYDVKM. V was shortened by 6 bases and J by 4 bases, with 9 bases between the two germline ends. This CDR3 spans 13 amino acids. The CDR3, as DNA: TGTGCCAGCAGCGAACGGAGCACCGGGGAGCTGTTTTTT. Translated, it gives CASSERSTGELFF.

This clone was seen a single time. The chain is built from TRBV3-1 (or the pseudogene TRBV3-2) and TRBJ2-7, with 9 bases matching TRBD1. With V trimmed by 1 base and J by 6 bases, 7 bases remained unmatched. The CDR3 extends over 15 amino acids. The germline gives CDR1 LGHDT, CDR2 YNNKEL (reference sequence). DNA for the CDR3: TGTGCCAGCAGCCAAGTCGGACAGGGGAGAGCCGAGCAGTACTTC. This encodes CASSQVGQGRAEQYF.

This clone was seen once. This chain connects TRBV18 to TRBJ2-5; D may be TRBD2 (5 bases). Trimming removed 0 bases at V and 5 bases at J, with 13 bases between. Germline lookup yields CDR1 KGHSH and CDR2 LQKENI. CDR3 length equals 15 residues. The CDR3 DNA reads TGTGCCAGCTCACCACCGGACCGGGGAAAGGAGACCCAGTACTTC. Protein product: CASSPPDRGKETQYF.

The rearrangement links TRBV4-1 to TRBJ2-7; 9 bases agree with TRBD1. The CDR3 sequence is 14 residues long. J was trimmed by 2 bases and V by 1 base; bases with no gene match: 0. Per germline, CDR1 MGHRA and CDR2 YSYEKL. The CDR3 region has the DNA TGCGCCAGCAGCCAAGGGGACAGGGCCTACGAGCAGTACTTC. It translates to CASSQGDRAYEQYF.

The V and J genes are TRBV15 and TRBJ1-6; 11 positions match TRBD1. The CDR3 covers 14 residues. Germline CDR1 reads LNHNV; CDR2 reads YYDKDF (reference sequence). Germline trimming cut 5 bases from V and 8 bases from J; bases unmatched to any gene: 2. CDR3 DNA: TGTGCCACCAGCCGGACAGGGGGCTATTCACCCCTCCACTTT. Translation: CATSRTGGYSPLHF.

The chain links TRBV12-3 or TRBV12-4 to TRBJ1-2; D unclear. V lost 8 bases to trimming and J lost 4 bases, with 14 bases between them. The CDR3 covers 13 residues. The CDR3 DNA reads as TGTGCCAGCGGGGAGGGAGCGCCCTATGGCTACACCTTC. Protein: CASGEGAPYGYTF.

The V and J genes are TRBV7-2 and TRBJ1-6; D is unclear. The V gene's germline CDR1 is SGHTA and CDR2 FQGNSA. Trimming removed 2 bases at V and 7 bases at J, with 9 bases between. The CDR3 loop spans 14 amino acids. The CDR3 DNA reads as TGTGCCAGCAGCTTACTGCCCGAGAATTCACCCCTCCACTTT. Translated, it gives CASSLLPENSPLHF. Full variable domain (outside the CDR3, taken from reference TRBV7-2 and TRBJ1-6): GAGVSQSPSNKVTEKGKDVELRCDPISGHTALYWYRQSLGQGLEFLIYFQGNSAPDKSGLPSDRFSAERTGGSVSTLTIQRTQQEDSAVYLCASSLLPENSPLHFGNGTRLTVT.

J is TRBJ2-5 and V is TRBV5-1, with 9 bases that match TRBD1. The CDR3 loop spans 13 amino acids. V trimming: 2 bases; J trimming: 5 bases; junction bases outside the gene matches: 1. Germline values: CDR1 SGHRS, CDR2 YFSETQ. The CDR3 is CASSLQGAETQYF. The CDR3 DNA reads TGCGCCAGCAGCTTACAGGGGGCCGAGACCCAGTACTTC.

The chain couples TRBV12-5 to TRBJ2-3, with TRBD1 matching over 7 bases. V shed 1 base and J 4 bases; nucleotides not matched to a gene: 2. Germline CDR1 LGHNT, CDR2 FRNRAP. The CDR3 is 14 amino acids. CDR3: CASGLGQGADTQYF. DNA for the CDR3: TGTGCTAGTGGTTTGGGACAGGGTGCAGATACGCAGTATTTT.

This clone was picked up a small number of times. The chain employs TRBV6-2 or TRBV6-3 and TRBJ1-1; D perhaps matches TRBD1 (5 bases). V was trimmed by 5 bases and J by 7 bases, leaving 20 bases between them. The CDR3 spans 15 residues. CDR1 is MNHEY, CDR2 SVGEGT, per germline. The CDR3 DNA is TGTGCCAGCAGTATTGGGGGGGGTTTGTTCGGTGAAGCTTTCTTT. It is translated as CASSIGGGLFGEAFF.

The chain combines TRBV2 with TRBJ1-1; 7 nucleotides align to TRBD1. Trimming removed 5 bases from V and 0 bases from J; junction bases left unmatched: 6. CDR1 and CDR2 (germline): SNHLY, FYNNEI. The CDR3 sequence is 15 residues long. The CDR3 DNA reads TGTGCCAGCAGTCGCCGGGACAGCTTGAACACTGAAGCTTTCTTT. Protein product: CASSRRDSLNTEAFF. The full variable domain, completed using reference TRBV2 and TRBJ1-1, is EPEVTQTPSHQVTQMGQEVILRCVPISNHLYFYWYRQILGQKVEFLVSFYNNEISEKSEIFDDQFSVERPDGSNFTLKIRSTKLEDSAMYFCASSRRDSLNTEAFFGQGTRLTVV.

CDR3 DNA: TGTGCCAGCAGTGAGCGGACAGACCAAGAGACCCAGTACTTC. It is translated as CASSERTDQETQYF. The chain uses TRBV6-1 and TRBJ2-5; possibly TRBD1 for D (6 bases). This CDR3 has 14 residues. Between the trimmed V and J ends, which lost 3 bases and 0 bases, there was a span of 8 bases. From germline, CDR1 is MNHNS and CDR2 SASEGT.

The J gene is TRBJ1-2, the V gene TRBV3-1 (or the pseudogene TRBV3-2), with 10 bases aligning to TRBD1. V shed 0 bases, J shed 9 bases, and the junction held 4 bases outside the gene matches. The CDR3 has 14 residues. CDR1 is LGHDT, CDR2 YNNKEL, per germline (reference sequence). Here the CDR3 reads CASSQDVGQGSYTF. The DNA for the CDR3 is TGTGCCAGCAGCCAAGATGTGGGACAGGGGAGCTACACCTTC.

CDR3 region: CASSDDRTALNTGELFF. CDR3 DNA sequence: TGTGCCAGCAGTGACGATAGGACAGCCCTGAACACCGGGGAGCTGTTTTTT. This chain joins TRBV25-1 and TRBJ2-2; D is possibly TRBD1 (6 bases). The CDR3 loop spans 17 amino acids. The V end lost 3 bases, the J end lost 1 base, and 15 bases lay between the germline ends. The germline gives CDR1 MGHDK, CDR2 SYGVNS.

This clone came up a few times. This chain joins TRBV4-1 and TRBJ2-7; D is undetermined. The CDR3 runs 14 residues. Germline loops: CDR1 MGHRA, CDR2 YSYEKL. The V and J ends lost 1 base and 0 bases respectively, with 7 bases between them. The CDR3 here is CASSQVQASYEQYF. The CDR3 region has the DNA TGCGCCAGCAGCCAAGTCCAAGCCTCCTACGAGCAGTACTTC.